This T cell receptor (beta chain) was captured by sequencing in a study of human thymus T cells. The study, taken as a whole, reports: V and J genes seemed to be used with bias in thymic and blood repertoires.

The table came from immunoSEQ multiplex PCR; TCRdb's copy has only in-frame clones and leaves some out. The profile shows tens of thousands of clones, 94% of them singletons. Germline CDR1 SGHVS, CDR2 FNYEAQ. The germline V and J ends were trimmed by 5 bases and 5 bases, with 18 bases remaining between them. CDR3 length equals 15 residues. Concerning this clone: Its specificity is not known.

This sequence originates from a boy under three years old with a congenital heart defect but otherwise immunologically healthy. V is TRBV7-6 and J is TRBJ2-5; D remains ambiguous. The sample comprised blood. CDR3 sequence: CASSLSGLARETQYF. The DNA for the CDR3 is TGTGCCAGCAGCCTCTCGGGTCTTGCACGGGAGACCCAGTACTTC. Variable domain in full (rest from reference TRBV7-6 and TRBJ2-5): GAGVSQSPRYKVTKRGQDVALRCDPISGHVSLYWYRQALGQGPEFLTYFNYEAQQDKSGLPNDRFSAERPEGSISTLTIQRTEQRDSAMYRCASSLSGLARETQYFGPGTRLLVL.